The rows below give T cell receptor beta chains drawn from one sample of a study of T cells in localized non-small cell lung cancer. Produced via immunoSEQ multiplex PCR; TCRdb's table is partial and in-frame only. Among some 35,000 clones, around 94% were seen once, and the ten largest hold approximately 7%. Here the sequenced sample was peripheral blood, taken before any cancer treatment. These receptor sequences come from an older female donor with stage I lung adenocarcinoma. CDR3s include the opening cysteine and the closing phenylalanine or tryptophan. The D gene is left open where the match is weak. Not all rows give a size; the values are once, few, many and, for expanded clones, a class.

CDR3aa: CAISPGTAYEKLFF
CDR3nt: TGTGCCATCAGTCCCGGGACAGCCTATGAAAAACTGTTTTTT
j_gene: TRBJ1-4
abundance: .
v_gene: TRBV10-3
d_gene: TRBD1

CDR3aa: CASSLRGEETQYF
CDR3nt: TGCGCCAGCAGCTTGCGGGGGGAAGAGACCCAGTACTTC
j_gene: TRBJ2-5
abundance: .
v_gene: TRBV5-1
d_gene: TRBD2

CDR3aa: CASSLGERASDYGYTF
CDR3nt: TGTGCCAGCAGCTTAGGGGAGAGGGCCTCCGACTATGGCTACACCTTC
j_gene: TRBJ1-2
abundance: .
v_gene: TRBV7-9
d_gene: .

CDR3aa: CAISESRLAGGPNTGELFF
CDR3nt: TGTGCCATCAGTGAGTCGAGACTAGCGGGGGGGCCGAACACCGGGGAGCTGTTTTTT
j_gene: TRBJ2-2
abundance: .
v_gene: TRBV10-3
d_gene: TRBD2

CDR3aa: CASLMGYQETQYF
CDR3nt: TGTGCCAGCCTCATGGGATACCAAGAGACCCAGTACTTC
j_gene: TRBJ2-5
abundance: .
v_gene: TRBV6-1
d_gene: .

CDR3aa: CARPPQTANTEAFF
CDR3nt: TGCGCCAGACCGCCCCAAACAGCGAACACTGAAGCTTTCTTT
j_gene: TRBJ1-1
abundance: .
v_gene: TRBV5-1
d_gene: .

CDR3aa: CASSMKTGGRSYGYTF
CDR3nt: TGTGCCAGTAGTATGAAGACAGGGGGAAGGAGCTATGGCTACACCTTC
j_gene: TRBJ1-2
abundance: .
v_gene: TRBV19
d_gene: TRBD1

CDR3aa: CASSTRDSRRNTIYF
CDR3nt: TGTGCCAGTAGTACCAGGGACAGCCGCAGAAACACCATATATTTT
j_gene: TRBJ1-3
abundance: .
v_gene: TRBV19
d_gene: TRBD1

CDR3aa: CASSLARGAGNTIYF
CDR3nt: TGTGCCAGCAGTTTAGCTCGGGGGGCGGGAAACACCATATATTTT
j_gene: TRBJ1-3
abundance: .
v_gene: TRBV28
d_gene: .

CDR3aa: CASSVAGGHTGELFF
CDR3nt: TGTGCCAGCAGCGTAGCAGGGGGCCACACCGGGGAGCTGTTTTTT
j_gene: TRBJ2-2
abundance: .
v_gene: TRBV9
d_gene: TRBD1

CDR3aa: CASMGGDRGWNEQFF
CDR3nt: TGTGCCAGTATGGGTGGGGACAGGGGCTGGAATGAGCAGTTCTTC
j_gene: TRBJ2-1
abundance: .
v_gene: TRBV19
d_gene: TRBD1

CDR3aa: CASTPMRENNEQFF
CDR3nt: TGTGCCAGTACCCCCATGAGGGAGAACAATGAGCAGTTCTTC
j_gene: TRBJ2-1
abundance: .
v_gene: TRBV28
d_gene: .

CDR3aa: CASSIGLAGGYNEQFF
CDR3nt: TGTGCCAGCAGCATCGGACTAGCGGGGGGATACAATGAGCAGTTCTTC
j_gene: TRBJ2-1
abundance: .
v_gene: TRBV11-2
d_gene: TRBD2

CDR3aa: CASSLAGGHHYEQYF
CDR3nt: TGTGCCAGCAGCTTAGCGGGAGGACATCACTACGAGCAGTACTTC
j_gene: TRBJ2-7
abundance: .
v_gene: TRBV7-9
d_gene: .

CDR3aa: CASSEWDYGYTF
CDR3nt: TGTGCCAGCAGTGAATGGGACTATGGCTACACCTTC
j_gene: TRBJ1-2
abundance: .
v_gene: TRBV6-1
d_gene: .

CDR3aa: CASSLVGRGPDTQYF
CDR3nt: TGTGCCAGCAGCTTAGTGGGCAGGGGCCCAGATACGCAGTATTTT
j_gene: TRBJ2-3
abundance: .
v_gene: TRBV11-3
d_gene: .

CDR3aa: CASSPVGGAGELFF
CDR3nt: TGTGCCAGCAGTCCCGTGGGGGGTGCCGGGGAGCTGTTTTTT
j_gene: TRBJ2-2
abundance: once
v_gene: TRBV9
d_gene: .

CDR3aa: CASSVRDPGSTDTQYF
CDR3nt: TGTGCCAGCAGTGTTCGGGACCCCGGTAGCACAGATACGCAGTATTTT
j_gene: TRBJ2-3
abundance: .
v_gene: TRBV2
d_gene: .

CDR3aa: CASSLVRRGGYEQYF
CDR3nt: TGTGCCAGCAGCTTAGTTCGCCGGGGGGGATACGAGCAGTACTTC
j_gene: TRBJ2-7
abundance: .
v_gene: TRBV7-8
d_gene: TRBD2

CDR3aa: CASSTSGGTSTDTQYF
CDR3nt: TGTGCCAGCTCAACTAGCGGGGGGACTAGCACAGATACGCAGTATTTT
j_gene: TRBJ2-3
abundance: .
v_gene: TRBV18
d_gene: TRBD2

CDR3aa: CASSMRGVNTEAFF
CDR3nt: TGTGCCAGTAGTATGAGGGGAGTGAACACTGAAGCTTTCTTT
j_gene: TRBJ1-1
abundance: .
v_gene: TRBV19
d_gene: .

CDR3aa: CATSTDHQPQHF
CDR3nt: TGTGCCACCAGCACCGACCATCAGCCCCAGCATTTT
j_gene: TRBJ1-5
abundance: .
v_gene: TRBV15
d_gene: .

CDR3aa: CASSILGAEAFF
CDR3nt: TGTGCCAGTAGTATCTTAGGGGCCGAAGCTTTCTTT
j_gene: TRBJ1-1
abundance: .
v_gene: TRBV19
d_gene: .

CDR3aa: CASSRAGNYGYTF
CDR3nt: TGTGCCAGCAGCCGGGCGGGGAACTATGGCTACACCTTC
j_gene: TRBJ1-2
abundance: .
v_gene: TRBV4-2
d_gene: .

CDR3aa: CASSQGVQGHYGYTF
CDR3nt: TGTGCCAGCAGCCAAGGGGTACAGGGGCACTATGGCTACACCTTC
j_gene: TRBJ1-2
abundance: .
v_gene: TRBV14
d_gene: TRBD1

CDR3aa: CASSPVGTARRNTEAFF
CDR3nt: TGCGCCAGCAGCCCGGTCGGGACAGCCAGACGGAACACTGAAGCTTTCTTT
j_gene: TRBJ1-1
abundance: .
v_gene: TRBV5-1
d_gene: TRBD1

CDR3aa: CASSWMSYEQYF
CDR3nt: TGTGCCAGCAGCTGGATGAGCTACGAGCAGTACTTC
j_gene: TRBJ2-7
abundance: .
v_gene: TRBV5-4
d_gene: .

CDR3aa: CASSPWTATNEKLFF
CDR3nt: TGTGCCAGCAGCCCCTGGACAGCAACTAATGAAAAACTGTTTTTT
j_gene: TRBJ1-4
abundance: .
v_gene: TRBV9
d_gene: .

CDR3aa: CASSPVPGFEQYF
CDR3nt: TGCGCCAGCAGCCCAGTACCAGGGTTTGAGCAGTACTTC
j_gene: TRBJ2-7
abundance: .
v_gene: TRBV5-1
d_gene: .

CDR3aa: CAISEGPDDEKLFF
CDR3nt: TGTGCCATCAGTGAGGGGCCAGATGACGAAAAACTGTTTTTT
j_gene: TRBJ1-4
abundance: .
v_gene: TRBV10-3
d_gene: .

CDR3aa: CASSVLATSNTEAFF
CDR3nt: TGCGCCAGCAGTGTATTGGCCACTTCTAACACTGAAGCTTTCTTT
j_gene: TRBJ1-1
abundance: .
v_gene: TRBV10-2
d_gene: .

CDR3aa: CASNRGSGNTIYF
CDR3nt: TGTGCCAGTAATCGGGGTTCTGGAAACACCATATATTTT
j_gene: TRBJ1-3
abundance: .
v_gene: TRBV19
d_gene: .

CDR3aa: CASSLGTRTEAFF
CDR3nt: TGTGCCAGCAGCTTGGGGACAAGGACTGAAGCTTTCTTT
j_gene: TRBJ1-1
abundance: .
v_gene: TRBV7-9
d_gene: .